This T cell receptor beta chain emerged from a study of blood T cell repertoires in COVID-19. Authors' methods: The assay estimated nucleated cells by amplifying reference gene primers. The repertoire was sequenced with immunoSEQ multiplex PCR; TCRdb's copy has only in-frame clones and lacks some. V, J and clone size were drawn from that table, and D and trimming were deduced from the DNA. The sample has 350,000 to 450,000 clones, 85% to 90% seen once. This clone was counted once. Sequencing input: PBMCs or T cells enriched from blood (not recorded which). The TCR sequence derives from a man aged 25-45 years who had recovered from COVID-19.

The CDR3 coding sequence is TGTGCCAGTAGTAGTGGGCTCTCCTACGAGCAGTACTTC. Its protein is CASSSGLSYEQYF. The chain uses TRBV19 and TRBJ2-7; D gene unclear. Germline loops: CDR1 LNHDA, CDR2 SQIVND (reference sequence). This CDR3 has 13 residues. V lost 4 bases and J lost 0, with 7 bases in between.